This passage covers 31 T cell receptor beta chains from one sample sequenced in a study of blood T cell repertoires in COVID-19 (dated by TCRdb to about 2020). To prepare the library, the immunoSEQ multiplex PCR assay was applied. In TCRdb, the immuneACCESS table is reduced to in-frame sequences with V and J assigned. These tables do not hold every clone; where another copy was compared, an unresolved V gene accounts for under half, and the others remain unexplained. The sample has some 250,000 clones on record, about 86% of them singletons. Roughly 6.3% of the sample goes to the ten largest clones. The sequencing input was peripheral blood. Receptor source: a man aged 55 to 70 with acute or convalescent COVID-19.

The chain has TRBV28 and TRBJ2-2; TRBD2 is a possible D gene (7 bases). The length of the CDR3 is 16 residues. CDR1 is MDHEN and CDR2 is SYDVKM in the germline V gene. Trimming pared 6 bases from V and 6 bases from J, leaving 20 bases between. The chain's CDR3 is CASRRGGPGRAGELFF. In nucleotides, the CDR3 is TGTGCCAGCAGAAGGGGGGGCCCCGGAAGGGCCGGGGAGCTGTTTTTT.

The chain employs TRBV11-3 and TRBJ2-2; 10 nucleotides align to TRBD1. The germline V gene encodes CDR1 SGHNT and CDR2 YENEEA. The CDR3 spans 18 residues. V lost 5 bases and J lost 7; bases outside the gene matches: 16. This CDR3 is CASSQARTGGISVGELFF. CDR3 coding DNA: TGTGCCAGCAGCCAAGCCAGGACAGGGGGTATTTCTGTCGGGGAGCTGTTTTTT.

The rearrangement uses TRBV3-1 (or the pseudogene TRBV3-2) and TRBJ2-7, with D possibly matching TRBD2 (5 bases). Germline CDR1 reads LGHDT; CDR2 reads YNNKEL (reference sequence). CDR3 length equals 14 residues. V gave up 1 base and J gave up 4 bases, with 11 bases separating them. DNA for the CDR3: TGTGCCAGCAGCCAAGGTGGACGGGATTACGAGCAGTACTTC. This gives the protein CASSQGGRDYEQYF.

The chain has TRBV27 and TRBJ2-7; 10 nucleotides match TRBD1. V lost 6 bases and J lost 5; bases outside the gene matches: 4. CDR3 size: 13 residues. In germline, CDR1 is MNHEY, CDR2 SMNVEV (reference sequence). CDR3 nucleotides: TGTGCCAGCAGGGGGACAGGGGAGGACGAGCAGTACTTC. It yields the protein CASRGTGEDEQYF.

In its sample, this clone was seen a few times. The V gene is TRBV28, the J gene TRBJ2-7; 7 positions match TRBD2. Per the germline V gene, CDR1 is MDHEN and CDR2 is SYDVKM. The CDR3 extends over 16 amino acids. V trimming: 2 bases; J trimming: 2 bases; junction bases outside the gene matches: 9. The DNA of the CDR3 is TGTGCCAGCAGTTTAGGTGCCTGGGAGGGGACCTACGAGCAGTACTTC. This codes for CASSLGAWEGTYEQYF.

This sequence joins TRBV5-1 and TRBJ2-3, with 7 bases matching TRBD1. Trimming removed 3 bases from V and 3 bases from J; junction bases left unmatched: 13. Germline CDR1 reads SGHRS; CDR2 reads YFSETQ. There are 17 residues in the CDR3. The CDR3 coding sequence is TGCGCCAGCAGCTCACGGACAGGCCCCAAGGGGACAGATACGCAGTATTTT. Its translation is CASSSRTGPKGTDTQYF. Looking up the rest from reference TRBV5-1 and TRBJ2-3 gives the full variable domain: KAGVTQTPRYLIKTRGQQVTLSCSPISGHRSVSWYQQTPGQGLQFLFEYFSETQRNKGNFPGRFSGRQFSNSRSEMNVSTLELGDSALYLCASSSRTGPKGTDTQYFGPGTRLTVL.

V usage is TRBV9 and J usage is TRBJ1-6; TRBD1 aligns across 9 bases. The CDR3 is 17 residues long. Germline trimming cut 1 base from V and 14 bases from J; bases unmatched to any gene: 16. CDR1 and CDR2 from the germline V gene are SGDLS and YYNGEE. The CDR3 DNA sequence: TGTGCCAGCAGCGTAAGTCCCGGGACAGGGATTGGGGAGTCCCTCCACTTT. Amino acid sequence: CASSVSPGTGIGESLHF.

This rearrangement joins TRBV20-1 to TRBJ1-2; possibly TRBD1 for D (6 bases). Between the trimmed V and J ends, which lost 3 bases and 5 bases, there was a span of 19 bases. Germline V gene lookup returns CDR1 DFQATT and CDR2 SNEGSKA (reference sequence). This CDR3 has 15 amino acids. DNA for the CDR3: TGCAGTGCTAGTTCGGTCGTAGGGGGAGGGTATGGCTACACCTTC. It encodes CSASSVVGGGYGYTF.

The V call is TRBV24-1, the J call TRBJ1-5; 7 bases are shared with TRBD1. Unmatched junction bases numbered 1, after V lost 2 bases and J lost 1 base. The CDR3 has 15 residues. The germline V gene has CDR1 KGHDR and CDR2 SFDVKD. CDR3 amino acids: CATSDSTGSNQPQHF. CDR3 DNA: TGTGCCACCAGTGATTCGACAGGGAGCAATCAGCCCCAGCATTTT.

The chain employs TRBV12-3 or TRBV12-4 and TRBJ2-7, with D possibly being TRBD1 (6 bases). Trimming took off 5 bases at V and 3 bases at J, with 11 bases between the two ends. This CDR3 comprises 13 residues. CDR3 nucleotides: TGTGCCAGCAGTCATGGACAGCGCTACGAGCAGTACTTC. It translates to CASSHGQRYEQYF.

The CDR3 protein is CASRNMGPGELFF. CDR3 bases: TGTGCCAGCAGAAACATGGGCCCCGGGGAGCTGTTTTTT. The chain uses TRBV12-3 or TRBV12-4 and TRBJ2-2; D not certain. The CDR3 is 13 residues long. Trimming removed 6 bases from V and 6 bases from J, with 11 bases in between.

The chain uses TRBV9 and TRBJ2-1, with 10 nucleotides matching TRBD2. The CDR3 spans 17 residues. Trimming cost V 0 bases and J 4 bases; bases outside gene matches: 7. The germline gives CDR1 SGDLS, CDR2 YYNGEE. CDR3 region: CASSVEGGTSAYNEQFF. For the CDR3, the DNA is TGTGCCAGCAGCGTAGAAGGGGGGACTAGCGCATACAATGAGCAGTTCTTC.

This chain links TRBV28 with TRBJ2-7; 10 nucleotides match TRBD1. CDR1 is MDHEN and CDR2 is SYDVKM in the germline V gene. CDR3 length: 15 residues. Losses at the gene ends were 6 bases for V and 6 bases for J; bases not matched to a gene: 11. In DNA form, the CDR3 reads TGTGCCAGCAGCTCCCAGGGACAGGGGAGCGCCGAGCAGTACTTC. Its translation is CASSSQGQGSAEQYF.

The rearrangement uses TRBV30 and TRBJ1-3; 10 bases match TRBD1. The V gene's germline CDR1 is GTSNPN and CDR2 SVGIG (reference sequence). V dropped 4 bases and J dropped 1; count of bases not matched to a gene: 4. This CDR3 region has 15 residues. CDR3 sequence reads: CAWNMDRGSGNTIYF. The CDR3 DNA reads TGTGCCTGGAATATGGACAGGGGGTCTGGAAACACCATATATTTT.

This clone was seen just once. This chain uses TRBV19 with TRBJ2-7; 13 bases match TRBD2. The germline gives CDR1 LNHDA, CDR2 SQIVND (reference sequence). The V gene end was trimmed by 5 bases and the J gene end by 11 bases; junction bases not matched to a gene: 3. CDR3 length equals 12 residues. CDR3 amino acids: CASSGLAGEEYF. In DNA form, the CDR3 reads TGTGCCAGTAGTGGACTAGCGGGAGAAGAGTACTTC.

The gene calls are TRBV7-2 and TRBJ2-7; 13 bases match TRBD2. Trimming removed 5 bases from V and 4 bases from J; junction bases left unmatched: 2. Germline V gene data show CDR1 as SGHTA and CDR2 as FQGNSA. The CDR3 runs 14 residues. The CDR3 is CASSRTSGSYEQYF. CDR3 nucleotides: TGTGCCAGCAGCCGGACTAGCGGGAGTTACGAGCAGTACTTC.

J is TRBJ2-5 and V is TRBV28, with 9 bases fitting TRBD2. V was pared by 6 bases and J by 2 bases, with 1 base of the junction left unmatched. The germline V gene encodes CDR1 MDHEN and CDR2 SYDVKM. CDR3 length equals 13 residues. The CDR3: CASRTSGQETQYF. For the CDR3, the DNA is TGTGCCAGCAGGACTAGCGGACAAGAGACCCAGTACTTC.

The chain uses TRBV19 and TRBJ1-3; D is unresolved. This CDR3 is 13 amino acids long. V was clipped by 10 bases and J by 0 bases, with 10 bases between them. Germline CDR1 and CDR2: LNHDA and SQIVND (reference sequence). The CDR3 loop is CATGEVSGNTIYF. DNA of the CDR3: TGTGCCACCGGGGAGGTCTCTGGAAACACCATATATTTT.

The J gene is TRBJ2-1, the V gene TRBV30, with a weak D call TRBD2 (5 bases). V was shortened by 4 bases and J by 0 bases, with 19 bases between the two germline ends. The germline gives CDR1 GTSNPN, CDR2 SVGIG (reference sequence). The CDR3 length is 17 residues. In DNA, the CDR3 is TGTGCCTGGAAGGCGTGGGCGGGCAGTATCTCCTACAATGAGCAGTTCTTC. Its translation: CAWKAWAGSISYNEQFF.

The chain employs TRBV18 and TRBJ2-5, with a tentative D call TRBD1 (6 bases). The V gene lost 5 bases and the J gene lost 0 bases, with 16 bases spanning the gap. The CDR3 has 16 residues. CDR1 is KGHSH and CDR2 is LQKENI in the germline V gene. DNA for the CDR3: TGTGCCAGCTCAGATATACCTCAGGGGTACCAAGAGACCCAGTACTTC. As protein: CASSDIPQGYQETQYF.

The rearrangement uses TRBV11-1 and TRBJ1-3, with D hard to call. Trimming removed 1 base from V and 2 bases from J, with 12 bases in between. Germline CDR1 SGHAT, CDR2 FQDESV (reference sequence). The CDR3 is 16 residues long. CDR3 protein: CASSLVRDQTGNTIYF. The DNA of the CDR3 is TGTGCCAGCAGCTTAGTCCGGGATCAGACTGGAAACACCATATATTTT.

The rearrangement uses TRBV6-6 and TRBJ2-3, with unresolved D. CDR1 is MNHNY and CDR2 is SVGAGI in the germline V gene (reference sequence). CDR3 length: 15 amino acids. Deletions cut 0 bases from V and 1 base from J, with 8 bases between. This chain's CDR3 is CASSYSMARTDTQYF. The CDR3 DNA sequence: TGTGCCAGCAGTTACTCGATGGCCCGCACAGATACGCAGTATTTT.

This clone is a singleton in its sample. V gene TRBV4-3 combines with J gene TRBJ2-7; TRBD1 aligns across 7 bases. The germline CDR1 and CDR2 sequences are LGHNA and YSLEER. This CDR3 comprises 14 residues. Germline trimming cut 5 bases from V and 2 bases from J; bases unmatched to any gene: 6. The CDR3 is CASSISTGPYEQYF. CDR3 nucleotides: TGCGCCAGCAGCATCTCGACAGGGCCCTACGAGCAGTACTTC.

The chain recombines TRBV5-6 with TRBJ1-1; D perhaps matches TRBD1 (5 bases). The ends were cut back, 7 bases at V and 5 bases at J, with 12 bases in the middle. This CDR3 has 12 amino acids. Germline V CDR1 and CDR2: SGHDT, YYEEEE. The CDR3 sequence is CASGGARTEAFF. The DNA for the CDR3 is TGTGCCAGCGGAGGGGCACGGACTGAAGCTTTCTTT.

For the CDR3, the DNA is TGTGCCAGCAGCTGGGGGGGGACTAGCGCGGACAATGAGCAGTTCTTC. Protein product: CASSWGGTSADNEQFF. The rearrangement joins TRBV5-4 to TRBJ2-1, with TRBD2 identical over 10 bases. Germline V CDR1 and CDR2: SGHNT, YYREEE (reference sequence). J gave up 5 bases and V 3 bases, and 8 bases lay outside the gene matches. The CDR3 is made up of 16 amino acids.

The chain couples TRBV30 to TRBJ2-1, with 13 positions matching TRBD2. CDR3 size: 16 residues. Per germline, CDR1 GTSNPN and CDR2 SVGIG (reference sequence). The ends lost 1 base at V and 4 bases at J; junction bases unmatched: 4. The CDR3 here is CAWSERLAGGYNEQFF. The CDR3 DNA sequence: TGTGCCTGGAGTGAAAGACTAGCGGGAGGTTACAATGAGCAGTTCTTC.

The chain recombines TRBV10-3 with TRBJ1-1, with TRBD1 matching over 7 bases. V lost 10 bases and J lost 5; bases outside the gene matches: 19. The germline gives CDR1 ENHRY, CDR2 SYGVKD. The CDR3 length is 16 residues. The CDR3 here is CATFTGTVTLGTEAFF. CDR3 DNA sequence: TGTGCCACCTTCACTGGGACAGTCACTCTCGGAACTGAAGCTTTCTTT.

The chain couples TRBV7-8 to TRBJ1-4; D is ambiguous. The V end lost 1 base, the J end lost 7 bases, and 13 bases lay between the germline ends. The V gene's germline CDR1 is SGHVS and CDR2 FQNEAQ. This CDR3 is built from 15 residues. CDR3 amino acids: CASSLVAGNGEKLFF. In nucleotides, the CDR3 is TGTGCCAGCAGCTTAGTTGCGGGGAACGGTGAAAAACTGTTTTTT.

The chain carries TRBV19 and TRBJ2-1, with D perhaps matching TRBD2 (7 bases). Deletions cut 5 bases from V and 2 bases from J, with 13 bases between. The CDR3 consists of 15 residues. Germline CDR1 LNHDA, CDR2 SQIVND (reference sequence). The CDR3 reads CASSQQGGAYNEQFF. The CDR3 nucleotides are TGTGCCAGTAGTCAACAGGGAGGGGCCTACAATGAGCAGTTCTTC.

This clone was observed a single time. The CDR3 reads CASSFEGVRNYEQYF. CDR3 nucleotides: TGCGCCAGCAGCTTTGAAGGGGTGAGGAACTACGAGCAGTACTTC. This sequence joins TRBV5-1 and TRBJ2-7; maybe TRBD1 (5 bases). Germline values: CDR1 SGHRS, CDR2 YFSETQ. V was cut by 2 bases and J by 3 bases, with 15 bases left in between. This CDR3 is built from 15 residues.

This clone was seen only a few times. The CDR3 is CASSPRGRSGNTIYF. The CDR3, as DNA: TGTGCCAGCAGTCCAAGGGGGCGATCTGGAAACACCATATATTTT. The rearrangement links TRBV25-1 to TRBJ1-3; 7 bases align to TRBD1. The CDR3 loop spans 15 amino acids. The junction had 5 bases not matched to a gene; V was cut back by 5 bases and J by 1 base. Looked up from germline, CDR1 is MGHDK and CDR2 is SYGVNS.